These T cell receptor beta chains were read from a single sample in a study of metastatic and nonmetastatic thyroid tumors. TCRdb re-called the PCR reads via MiXCR. This table has about 27,000 clones, 20% to 30% appearing once. The sequenced sample was blood. The receptors were gathered from a female donor with papillary thyroid cancer or a benign thyroid nodule (not recorded which). Some clones in this sample may be carry-over from other donors' samples. CDR3s include the opening cysteine and the closing phenylalanine or tryptophan.

CASRISVGLGGNQDTQYF	TRBV12-3/TRBV12-4	TRBJ2-5
CASSSEYRGATEAFF	TRBV6-5	TRBJ1-1
CASSRSPGGSGTGELFF	TRBV6-1	TRBJ2-2
CASSPPRTDVSGNTIYF	TRBV28	TRBJ1-3
CASSQSGTANQPQHF	TRBV11-2	TRBJ1-5
CASSLAGGVTDTQYF	TRBV7-3	TRBJ2-3
CASSQDRGNTIYF	TRBV4-1	TRBJ1-3
CASSRGDRGRETQYF	TRBV6-1	TRBJ2-5
CASSQRGIFSGANVLTF	TRBV4-3	TRBJ2-6
CASSYWGGGAQGYTF	TRBV6-5	TRBJ1-2
CASSLAGGNEKLFF	TRBV11-2	TRBJ1-4
CASSFLVGGGGETQHF	TRBV12-3/TRBV12-4	TRBJ2-5
CASSQDVARQETQYF	TRBV14	TRBJ2-5
CSAAGGTSGGGETQYF	TRBV20-1	TRBJ2-5
CASSLGDRGFFTEAFF	TRBV5-8	TRBJ1-1
CSASSGPPSFF	TRBV20-1	TRBJ2-1
CASTPGGGRGYTF	TRBV16	TRBJ1-2
CASSPEAPGGLTYEQYF	TRBV7-6	TRBJ2-7
CASSLRKGDTQYF	TRBV7-3	TRBJ2-3
CASSLGGAERRRLETQYF	TRBV11-2	TRBJ2-5
CASSHGTSRDTQYF	TRBV3-1	TRBJ2-3
CASSEDTPEAFF	TRBV12-3/TRBV12-4	TRBJ1-1
CASSESPSLAGKNNEQFF	TRBV10-2	TRBJ2-1
CATMGSTSGRGDTQYF	TRBV6-1	TRBJ2-3
CASSIGFHGGELFF	TRBV19	TRBJ2-2
CASSPGESGVGEQYF	TRBV2	TRBJ2-7
CASSSGTSGSESSYEQYF	TRBV6-5	TRBJ2-7